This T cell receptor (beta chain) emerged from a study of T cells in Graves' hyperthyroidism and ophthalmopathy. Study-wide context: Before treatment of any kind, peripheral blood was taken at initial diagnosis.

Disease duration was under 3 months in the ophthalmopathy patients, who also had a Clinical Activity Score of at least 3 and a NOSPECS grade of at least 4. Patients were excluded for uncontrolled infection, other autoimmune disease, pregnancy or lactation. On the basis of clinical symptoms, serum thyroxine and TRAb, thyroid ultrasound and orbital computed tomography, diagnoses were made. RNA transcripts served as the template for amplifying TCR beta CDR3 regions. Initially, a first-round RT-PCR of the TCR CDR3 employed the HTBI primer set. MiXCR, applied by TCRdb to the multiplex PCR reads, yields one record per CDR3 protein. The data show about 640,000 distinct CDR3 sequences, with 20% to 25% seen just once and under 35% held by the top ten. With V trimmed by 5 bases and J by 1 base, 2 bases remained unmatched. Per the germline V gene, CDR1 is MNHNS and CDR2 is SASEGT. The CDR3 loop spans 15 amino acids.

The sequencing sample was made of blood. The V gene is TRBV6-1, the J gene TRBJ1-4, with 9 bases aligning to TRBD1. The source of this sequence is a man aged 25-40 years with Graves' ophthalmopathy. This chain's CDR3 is CASSWGQGTNEKLFF. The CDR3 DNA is TGTGCCAGCAGTTGGGGACAGGGAACTAATGAAAAACTGTTTTTT.